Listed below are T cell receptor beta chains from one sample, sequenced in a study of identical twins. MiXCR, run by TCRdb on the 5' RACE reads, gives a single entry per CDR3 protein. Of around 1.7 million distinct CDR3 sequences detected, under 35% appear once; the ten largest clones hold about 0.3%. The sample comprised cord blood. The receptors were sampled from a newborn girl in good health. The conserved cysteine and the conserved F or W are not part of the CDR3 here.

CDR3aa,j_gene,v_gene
SILRTSGTDTQY,TRBJ2-3,TRBV20-1
ASSPLRQGSEQY,TRBJ2-5,TRBV5-1
AINPRQGEQY,TRBJ2-7,TRBV10-3
SARGSPLLAKNIQY,TRBJ2-4,TRBV20-1
ASVQDRGTEAF,TRBJ1-1,TRBV21-1
ASSEQLPNEQF,TRBJ2-1,TRBV2
ASNRDLTSYEQY,TRBJ2-7,TRBV2
AWTQGYGYT,TRBJ1-2,TRBV30
ASRKGTEAF,TRBJ1-1,TRBV6-1
AWSTGTSSTDTQY,TRBJ2-3,TRBV30
ATSRDYPGEQF,TRBJ2-1,TRBV15
ASSLAGQFYSYT,TRBJ1-2,TRBV7-8
SAKSSGSYNEQY,NA,TRBV20-1
ASSVDLNTDTQY,TRBJ2-3,TRBV9
ASSQGWGQWRYLTTDTQY,TRBJ2-3,TRBV7-2
ASSDTAKNIQY,TRBJ2-4,TRBV10-2
ASSLVRAWDNEQY,NA,TRBV13
ASSSTGQGRNSPLQ,TRBJ1-6,TRBV6-5
ASSESAPWEQF,TRBJ2-1,TRBV6-1
ASSLAGDYYNEQF,TRBJ2-1,TRBV5-1
ASSANPGGLFTDTQY,TRBJ2-3,TRBV5-1
ASSLVFPGARESNTGELF,TRBJ2-2,TRBV5-5
NAKQPGLAGADTQY,TRBJ2-3,TRBV20-1
ASSFTGSDTQY,TRBJ2-3,TRBV5-5
ASSWGLAGASYNEQY,NA,TRBV5-1
ASSIVSGRSYNEQF,TRBJ2-1,TRBV19
SGLGVNYEQY,TRBJ2-7,TRBV29-1
ASSSPGGANYSYT,TRBJ1-2,TRBV6-6
ASSYGKSGLPKYEQY,TRBJ2-7,TRBV6-6
ASRPLTGGTEAF,TRBJ1-1,TRBV7-8
SAKDWRGYNEQF,TRBJ2-1,TRBV20-1
SAPLGRTDTQY,TRBJ2-3,TRBV20-1
ASSRTSGREEQY,TRBJ2-4,TRBV14
SARTSFNDEQY,TRBJ2-7,TRBV20-1
ASSVTTGIYGYT,TRBJ1-2,TRBV9
SVGGGTGVNEQY,TRBJ2-7,TRBV29-1
ASSRRDREYNEQF,TRBJ2-1,TRBV4-1
ASKTRPGLSGNQPQH,TRBJ1-5,TRBV2
ASSRFGALSYNEQF,TRBJ2-1,TRBV5-6
SARVPGQGRPNSPLH,TRBJ1-6,TRBV20-1
ASSQGLADQETQY,TRBJ2-5,TRBV3-1